Each of the 23 T cell receptor beta chains below was sequenced from the same sample in a study of cytomegalovirus exposure and HLA in healthy donors (dated by TCRdb to 2016 to 2017). The library was generated by the immunoSEQ multiplex PCR assay. For the multiplex PCR, a mixture combining 60 forward primers for TCR Vbeta segments and 13 reverse primers for TCR Jbeta segments was used. Here the immuneACCESS table is served through TCRdb, limited to in-frame sequences with V and J called. Missing clones are a known gap in these copies; in checked studies unresolved V genes cover under half, and the rest lacks a known reason. The table for this sample lists about 130,000 clones; about 66% of them were counted only once. The ten top clones hold over 1.5% of the sample. The specimen was PBMCs. These receptor sequences come from a human donor in good health.

The rearrangement joins TRBV19 to TRBJ2-5; perhaps TRBD2 as D (5 bases). The germline gives CDR1 LNHDA, CDR2 SQIVND (reference sequence). V dropped 6 bases and J dropped 4 bases, with 12 bases sitting between them. The CDR3 consists of 13 residues. This CDR3 reads CASRSGRGETQYF. In DNA form, the CDR3 reads TGTGCCAGTAGATCGGGGAGAGGAGAGACCCAGTACTTC. Combining the CDR3 with reference TRBV19 and TRBJ2-5 gives the whole variable domain DGGITQSPKYLFRKEGQNVTLSCEQNLNHDAMYWYRQDPGQGLRLIYYSQIVNDFQKGDIAEGYSVSREKKESFPLTVTSAQKNPTAFYLCASRSGRGETQYFGPGTRLLVL.

The sample holds one count of this clone. V is TRBV7-8 and J is TRBJ1-5, with no clear D. The CDR3 is 14 residues long. Trimming left V 5 bases short and J 5 bases short, with 13 bases between. Germline CDR1 is SGHVS and CDR2 is FQNEAQ. CDR3 coding DNA: TGTGCCAGCAGCCCCCGTGCGGTGGATCAGCCCCAGCATTTT. Translating gives CASSPRAVDQPQHF.

This chain uses TRBV28 with TRBJ2-5; TRBD2 agrees at 13 bases. The end of the DNA fits TRBJ2-7 better, so the J call may be wrong. Germline CDR1 MDHEN, CDR2 SYDVKM. The length of the CDR3 is 15 residues. The CDR3 region is CASTEGTSGAREQYF. The CDR3 DNA follows: TGTGCCAGCACTGAGGGGACTAGCGGGGCCCGCGAGCAGTACTTC.

The V gene is TRBV27, the J gene TRBJ2-1, with D perhaps TRBD1 (7 bases). The CDR3 loop spans 14 amino acids. Germline assignment: CDR1 MNHEY and CDR2 SMNVEV (reference sequence). The ends were cut back, 5 bases at V and 4 bases at J, with 12 bases in the middle. The CDR3 coding sequence is TGTGCCAGCAGTCGCGGGACAGCGTACAATGAGCAGTTCTTC. This translates into CASSRGTAYNEQFF.

The chain employs TRBV19 and TRBJ1-2; D perhaps matches TRBD1 (6 bases). CDR3 size: 14 residues. The germline V gene encodes CDR1 LNHDA and CDR2 SQIVND (reference sequence). Trimming took 5 bases from V and 4 from J, leaving 14 bases between them. The CDR3 loop is CASSPRDKPYGYTF. The CDR3 nucleotides are TGTGCCAGTAGTCCCCGGGACAAGCCCTATGGCTACACCTTC.

This chain links TRBV10-3 with TRBJ1-5; possible D gene TRBD1, 6 bases. This CDR3 comprises 13 residues. With 6 bases removed from V and 7 bases from J, the gap between germline ends came to 13 bases. Germline V gene lookup returns CDR1 ENHRY and CDR2 SYGVKD. CDR3 region: CAIRGGGDQPQHF. DNA of the CDR3: TGTGCCATCAGGGGTGGGGGCGACCAGCCCCAGCATTTT.

The chain employs TRBV18 and TRBJ2-7; a weak D match, TRBD1 (6 bases). The CDR3 is 15 residues long. The germline gives CDR1 KGHSH, CDR2 LQKENI. Trimming pared 2 bases from V and 2 bases from J, leaving 13 bases between. The DNA of the CDR3 is TGTGCCAGCTCACCAACGCAGGGGCGAGCCTACGAGCAGTACTTC. Its translation: CASSPTQGRAYEQYF.

In DNA, the CDR3 is TGCGCCAGCAGCTTGGGGGACACTTACTCCTACGAGCAGTACTTC. As protein: CASSLGDTYSYEQYF. The rearrangement joins TRBV5-1 to TRBJ2-7, with a weak D call TRBD1 (6 bases). CDR1 and CDR2 (germline): SGHRS, YFSETQ. This CDR3 has 15 amino acids. The germline V and J ends were trimmed by 0 bases and 0 bases, with 10 bases remaining between them. Supplemented by reference TRBV5-1 and TRBJ2-7, the full variable domain reads KAGVTQTPRYLIKTRGQQVTLSCSPISGHRSVSWYQQTPGQGLQFLFEYFSETQRNKGNFPGRFSGRQFSNSRSEMNVSTLELGDSALYLCASSLGDTYSYEQYFGPGTRLTVT.

This clone was recorded a few times. V and J are TRBV7-6 and TRBJ2-7; maybe TRBD1 (6 bases). Germline V gene sequence: CDR1 SGHVS, CDR2 FNYEAQ. This CDR3 has 12 residues. Trimming cost V 5 bases and J 5 bases, with 10 bases left between them. The CDR3 reads CASSQQGNEQYF. DNA of the CDR3: TGTGCCAGCAGCCAACAGGGAAACGAGCAGTACTTC.

This clone was seen a few times. V gene TRBV28 combines with J gene TRBJ2-1; 8 bases align to TRBD2. Germline trimming cut 3 bases from V and 5 bases from J; bases unmatched to any gene: 9. In germline, CDR1 is MDHEN, CDR2 SYDVKM. The length of the CDR3 is 16 residues. The CDR3 reads CASSFPLIAGHNEQFF. The CDR3 DNA is TGTGCCAGCAGTTTCCCCCTTATAGCGGGGCACAATGAGCAGTTCTTC.

This sequence joins TRBV5-5 and TRBJ2-3; 11 bases agree with TRBD2. The CDR3 has 16 amino acids. Trimming removed 4 bases from V and 6 bases from J; junction bases left unmatched: 10. The germline gives CDR1 SGHKS, CDR2 YYEKEE (reference sequence). CDR3 nucleotides: TGTGCCAGCAGCGTTAGCGGGAGGGCCACGGGGGATACGCAGTATTTT. Protein product: CASSVSGRATGDTQYF.

The DNA of the CDR3 is TGTGCCAGCAGCCCTGTCCGGGGAGGCAATGAGCAGTTCTTC. Its translation is CASSPVRGGNEQFF. The rearrangement uses TRBV2 and TRBJ2-1; D might be TRBD2 (6 bases). The CDR3 runs to 14 residues. V was pared by 6 bases and J by 6 bases, with 15 bases between. Per the germline V gene, CDR1 is SNHLY and CDR2 is FYNNEI.

This clone occurred a few times. The chain is built from TRBV27 and TRBJ2-1; a possible D gene is TRBD1 (7 bases). Looked up from germline, CDR1 is MNHEY and CDR2 is SMNVEV (reference sequence). The CDR3 consists of 15 residues. Trimming removed 6 bases at V and 4 bases at J, with 16 bases between. The CDR3 sequence is CASSLMEGAYNEQFF. DNA of the CDR3: TGTGCCAGCAGCTTGATGGAGGGGGCATACAATGAGCAGTTCTTC.

As to this clone: Additional DNA sequences in this sample encode the identical CDR3. The chain is built from TRBV5-1 and TRBJ2-1; D perhaps matches TRBD2 (6 bases). Trimming cost V 0 bases and J 2 bases, with 9 bases left between them. CDR3 length: 15 residues. Germline V lookup: CDR1 SGHRS, CDR2 YFSETQ. The CDR3 nucleotides are TGCGCCAGCAGCTTGGCCGGGGGAACCTACAATGAGCAGTTCTTC. This codes for CASSLAGGTYNEQFF.

CDR3 coding DNA: TGTGCCAGCAGTTTATCTTGGACCCTAGCGGGGGCTTACAATGAGCAGTTCTTC. Translating it yields CASSLSWTLAGAYNEQFF. The rearrangement joins TRBV27 to TRBJ2-1, with 10 bases fitting TRBD2. J gave up 4 bases and V 0 bases, and 9 bases lay outside the gene matches. Per the germline V gene, CDR1 is MNHEY and CDR2 is SMNVEV (reference sequence). The CDR3 length is 18 residues.

The chain links TRBV5-4 to TRBJ2-4, with D perhaps matching TRBD2 (6 bases). Trimming removed 1 base at V and 8 bases at J, with 10 bases between. CDR1 is SGHNT and CDR2 is YYREEE in the germline V gene (reference sequence). The CDR3 sequence is 13 residues long. CDR3 coding DNA: TGTGCCAGCAGCTTGATGGGGGAGGACATTCAGTACTTC. It specifies CASSLMGEDIQYF.

Only a few counts were recorded for this clone. The chain is built from TRBV5-1 and TRBJ1-4, with 11 bases that match TRBD1. Germline CDR1 is SGHRS and CDR2 is YFSETQ. V was pared by 4 bases and J by 7 bases, with 9 bases of the junction left unmatched. CDR3 length: 16 amino acids. For the CDR3, the DNA is TGCGCCAGCAGCCCTGGACAGGGGGCGCTTGGTGAAAAACTGTTTTTT. This gives the protein CASSPGQGALGEKLFF.

The rearrangement uses TRBV5-1 and TRBJ1-2; 9 bases are a match to TRBD1. Germline loops: CDR1 SGHRS, CDR2 YFSETQ. There are 15 residues in the CDR3. Trimming cost V 4 bases and J 2 bases; bases outside gene matches: 6. CDR3 DNA sequence: TGCGCCAGCAGCCCTGGGACAGGGACAAACTATGGCTACACCTTC. Translated: CASSPGTGTNYGYTF. The full variable domain, its missing parts supplied by reference TRBV5-1 and TRBJ1-2, is KAGVTQTPRYLIKTRGQQVTLSCSPISGHRSVSWYQQTPGQGLQFLFEYFSETQRNKGNFPGRFSGRQFSNSRSEMNVSTLELGDSALYLCASSPGTGTNYGYTFGSGTRLTVV.

J is TRBJ2-5 and V is TRBV28; D remains unclear. The CDR3 extends over 12 amino acids. Germline V gene sequence: CDR1 MDHEN, CDR2 SYDVKM. The ends were cut back, 2 bases at V and 3 bases at J, with 4 bases in the middle. Here the CDR3 reads CASSLSKETQYF. The CDR3 DNA reads TGTGCCAGCAGTTTAAGCAAAGAGACCCAGTACTTC. Full variable domain (outside the CDR3, taken from reference TRBV28 and TRBJ2-5): DVKVTQSSRYLVKRTGEKVFLECVQDMDHENMFWYRQDPGLGLRLIYFSYDVKMKEKGDIPEGYSVSREKKERFSLILESASTNQTSMYLCASSLSKETQYFGPGTRLLVL.

On this clone itself: This CDR3 is also generated by other DNA sequences in the sample. This chain joins TRBV9 and TRBJ2-3; D perhaps matches TRBD2 (6 bases). V dropped 2 bases and J dropped 3 bases, with 7 bases sitting between them. This CDR3 has 13 amino acids. In germline, CDR1 is SGDLS, CDR2 YYNGEE. The CDR3 sequence is CASSVEGTDTQYF. The CDR3 bases are TGTGCCAGCAGCGTGGAGGGGACAGATACGCAGTATTTT.

Only a few counts were recorded for this clone. The genes are TRBV2 and TRBJ1-3; perhaps TRBD1 as D (5 bases). This CDR3 is built from 16 residues. In germline, CDR1 is SNHLY, CDR2 FYNNEI. V was shortened by 5 bases and J by 0 bases, with 14 bases between the two germline ends. As DNA, the CDR3 is TGTGCCAGCAGTAACGGGGGGACCGGCTCTGGAAACACCATATATTTT. This sequence encodes CASSNGGTGSGNTIYF. Full variable domain (remainder filled in from reference TRBV2 and TRBJ1-3): EPEVTQTPSHQVTQMGQEVILRCVPISNHLYFYWYRQILGQKVEFLVSFYNNEISEKSEIFDDQFSVERPDGSNFTLKIRSTKLEDSAMYFCASSNGGTGSGNTIYFGEGSWLTVV.

The chain recombines TRBV19 with TRBJ2-7, with 9 bases identical to TRBD1. The CDR3 is made up of 17 amino acids. Germline V gene lookup returns CDR1 LNHDA and CDR2 SQIVND (reference sequence). J gave up 2 bases and V 6 bases, and 14 bases lay outside the gene matches. CDR3 in amino acids: CASSYLNPGQGTYEQYF. DNA of the CDR3: TGTGCCAGTAGCTACTTGAACCCGGGACAGGGAACCTACGAGCAGTACTTC.

This chain uses TRBV2 with TRBJ1-6, with TRBD1 identical over 8 bases. Germline trimming cut 10 bases from V and 8 bases from J; bases unmatched to any gene: 10. The CDR3 sequence is 14 residues long. Germline V gives CDR1 SNHLY, CDR2 FYNNEI. CDR3 coding DNA: TGTGCCATCTCCGTGGACAGGGTGTATTCACCCCTCCACTTT. Protein sequence: CAISVDRVYSPLHF.